The clone carrying this TCR beta chain was seen many times. CDR1 and CDR2 (germline): WNHNN, SYGVQD (reference sequence). The CDR3 runs to 12 residues. The ends were cut back, 4 bases at V and 5 bases at J, with 8 bases in the middle. The investigators amplified TCR beta CDR3 regions from RNA transcripts. The HTBI primer set was used in a first-round RT-PCR of the TCR CDR3. TCRdb used MiXCR to reprocess the multiplex PCR reads, holding one entry per CDR3 protein. Of 370,000 or so distinct CDR3 sequences in the sample, more than 20% were seen once. This specimen comes from a study of T cells in Graves' hyperthyroidism and ophthalmopathy.

The chain uses TRBV10-1 and TRBJ1-1; possibly TRBD1 for D (5 bases). Material for sequencing was blood. This TCR was recovered from a man aged 45 to 65 with Graves' hyperthyroidism. CDR3 bases: TGCGCCAGCAGTGCGGGGGAAACTGAAGCTTTCTTT. It encodes CASSAGETEAFF.